This T cell receptor (beta chain) was recorded in a study of cytomegalovirus exposure and HLA in healthy donors (dated by TCRdb to the late 2010s). For the wider study: An earlier analysis of under 600 of the donors reported 250 to 300 Gb of sequence data and some 120 million unique TCR beta sequences from roughly 200 million T cells. Around 320 gigabases of sequencing data and tens of millions of unique TCR sequences were included in an early release covering about 700 HLA-typed donors. The genetic ancestry cluster associated with self-reported Caucasian donors included 65% to 90% of the roughly 400 genotyped donors. The study aimed to test whether cataloging public T cell receptors could reveal signatures of past pathogen exposure. The study profiled the T cell repertoires of 500 to 800 subjects by immunosequencing and related them to cytomegalovirus serostatus. Besides the first cohort of hundreds of subjects, a separate validation cohort made up of 120 different subjects was used. The study combined high-throughput TCR immunosequencing, statistical association of individual TCRs with disease status, and machine learning to predict cytomegalovirus infection status. In a later analysis, previously published TCR beta repertoires from 550 to 750 donors were re-analyzed and high-resolution HLA genotyping was added so that TCR occurrence patterns could be studied. The later analysis used no new phenotypic data to find candidate immune exposures, relying instead on TCR beta sequences and their occurrence across donors. In an earlier analysis of 587 of the donors, high-throughput TCR beta sequencing was used to judge whether each TCR beta V gene segment behaved as functional or pseudogenic. Donor age, sex, ethnicity and CMV serostatus were compiled together with the repertoire data. In a later genetic analysis, genome-wide SNP genotypes for about three fifths of the 666 donors were used, and that subset was treated as a discovery cohort. Every repertoire in the discovery cohort had been generated on one and the same sequencing platform. Both class I and class II loci were covered by HLA typing, at four-digit resolution. The number of typed donors differed by locus: about 629-640 for A, B, C, DRB1 and DQB1; 522 for DQA1; approximately 600 for DPA1; and roughly 470 for DPB1. A handful of DR-DQ haplotypes were handled as single units for association and clustering because linkage in the cohort was strong. Across approximately 420 genotyped donors of the cohort, an average of about 240,000 unique TCR beta nucleotide sequences per donor were sequenced, and around 20% of those sequences were non-productive. Paper-wide results and their limitations: The sequencing pipeline was judged likely to have produced a cluster of highly shared sequence variants as a technical artifact. Specific HLA alleles were associated with 16,951 TCR beta sequences at a false discovery rate of 0.05 in a later analysis. V-gene and J-gene trimming of TCR beta chains was associated with a missense DCLRE1C variant in a later genetic analysis, and the association was replicated in an independent cohort. In an earlier analysis of some 540 of the donors, most TCR beta V segments appeared in productive rearrangements about 90% or about 30% of the time, broadly matching IMGT annotations. Sequencing depth was assumed to be roughly uniform across donors in the presence/absence analyses, though that assumption may not hold. According to a later analysis, parvovirus B19, influenza, CMV and Epstein-Barr virus appeared linked to several top co-occurrence clusters. In vitro tests confirmed that a few of the cytomegalovirus-associated TCR beta chains recognize cytomegalovirus antigens. Strong co-occurrence of HLA alleles, especially DR and DQ, made assigning TCR associations to individual alleles difficult. A later analysis found that HLA-associated TCR beta chains were more clonally expanded and had lower generation probabilities than equally common non-associated chains. In the study, 150 to 200 TCR beta chains were listed as associated with cytomegalovirus. Immune exposure information for the cohort was limited to CMV serostatus. Correlated functional status among segregating V segments might be attributable to linkage disequilibrium, but an unknown experimental factor could not be ruled out. In both the original and validation cohorts, the classifier was reported to diagnose cytomegalovirus status with high specificity and sensitivity. Most TCR sequences were observed very rarely across donors, whereas some public TCRs were present in many individuals. It was suggested by the authors that the approach could potentially be generalized to other disease states and immunological phenotypes. Compared with the 666-donor mean, donors in an Asian-associated ancestry cluster had fewer N-insertions in productive TCRs, according to a later genetic analysis. Because some donors lacked HLA typing at each locus, the association tests relied only on the typed subset. According to a later analysis, TCR association rates differed among HLA loci, with DRB1 alleles showing the most associated TCRs and HLA-C alleles showing the fewest. Most CMV-associated TCR beta chains appeared to be HLA-restricted in a later analysis, and the HLA associations seemed to be driven largely by CMV exposure. The cohort was sequenced for TCR beta chains only, and without alpha or paired-chain data the features that could be detected were limited. A further reported finding was that TCR beta sequences accurately predicted the HLA-A and HLA-B alleles for most subjects in the first cohort. The earlier analysis of almost 600 of the donors excluded over 15 rarely observed V segments, including chromosome 9 orphons, because counts were too low. Some IMGT-functional V segments, including TRBV6-2 and TRBV6-3, could not be distinguished by the 87-base-pair reads and were therefore excluded.

Libraries came from the immunoSEQ multiplex PCR assay. For the multiplex PCR, a mixture combining 60 forward primers for TCR Vbeta segments and 13 reverse primers for TCR Jbeta segments was used. Amplification of the CDR3 region of rearranged TCR beta genes was performed with a multiplex PCR assay on genomic DNA. On the Illumina HiSeq System, the amplified TCR beta libraries were sequenced as 87-base-pair reads. Regarding the original processing steps: A later analysis tallied around 87 million unique TCR beta chains across the 666 repertoires, and around 10 million of those chains were shared by two or more donors. Raw reads were error-corrected and collapsed into unique sequences by a nearest-neighbor algorithm in which closely related sequences were merged to remove PCR and sequencing errors. To assign V, D and J gene segments, CDR3 sequences were aligned to IMGT reference sequences. For a sequence to be retained, a match of at least six nucleotides to both a V gene segment and a J gene segment was required. A rearrangement was called productive if the CDR3 had no stop codons and remained in frame with V and J, and every other rearrangement was called non-productive. CDR3 was defined by IMGT convention, running from the second conserved V-encoded cysteine to the conserved J-encoded phenylalanine. The earlier analysis of fewer than 750 of the donors excluded sequences that lacked an unambiguous match to a single V gene segment. In an earlier analysis of approximately 590 of the donors, V segments were called functional above 56.7% productive rearrangements and were called segregating when the between-donor standard deviation exceeded 5%. A statistical classification framework was developed to diagnose cytomegalovirus status using the catalog of TCR beta chain sequences. In a later analysis, TCR nucleotide sequences were compared against IMGT/GENE-DB human TR gene sequences so that V and J genes could be assigned. A later analysis assigned CDR3 sequences and most-parsimonious VDJ recombination scenarios with the TCRdist pipeline. A later analysis defined each TCR beta chain by its CDR3 amino acid sequence plus V-gene family, and excluded reads lacking a unique V-gene family. In a later analysis, around 600 highly shared, low-generation-probability nucleotide sequences were removed to address suspected cross-contamination and a sequencing artifact. In a later analysis, a clonal expansion index was calculated for each public chain from normalized within-repertoire ranks of inferred template counts. In a later analysis, generation probabilities were computed with a VDJ recombination model fitted to out-of-frame rearrangements, and the resulting probabilities were checked against IGoR. In a later analysis, TCR-TCR, TCR-HLA and TCR-CMV co-occurrence was scored with hypergeometric tests, and a repertoire-size bias correction was applied to TCR pairs. False discovery rates were estimated in a later analysis by permuting HLA or CMV assignments 20 times. In a later analysis, co-occurring TCRs were grouped using DBSCAN, and TCRdist sequence similarity was added for clustering within HLA-allele-positive subsets. Co-occurrence clustering excluded repertoires with fewer than 30,000 or more than 120,000 public chains, plus five with anomalous nucleotide sharing. The immuneACCESS repertoire file appears here via TCRdb, limited to in-frame rearrangements. These files lack a portion of the clones; in checked studies, under half of the deficit traces to unresolved V genes, and the cause of the others is not known. V and J calls and clone size are given by that table; D and trimming were obtained from the DNA. The sample table holds 110,000 to 150,000 clones, of which 80% were seen once. The top ten hold 4.5% to 6% of the sample.

This clone was detected only a few times. This receptor's antigen is unknown. Base qualities are not at hand, and no much larger clone is one base apart. The CDR3 has 13 amino acids, counting the end cysteine and phenylalanine. Only the CDR3 part of the read is kept: 39 bases, read in frame from the first base. The germline V gene (reference sequence) yields LNHDA for CDR1 and SQIVND for CDR2. Trimming removed 7 bases from V and 4 bases from J, leaving 13 bases between the germline ends. The cohort was made up of under 800 healthy bone marrow donors. At the time of sampling, every cohort member was nominally healthy, though immune exposures that went unrecorded were likely present. The donor was CMV seronegative and was included in the group of several hundred seronegative cohort members. Every donor gave a peripheral blood sample, and the peripheral blood mononuclear cells from that sample were used for TCR beta sequencing. The Qiagen DNeasy Blood Extraction Kit was used to extract genomic DNA from the blood cell samples.

This receptor was obtained from a male donor in good health and CMV-seronegative. Recombination joined TRBV19 with TRBJ1-2; a tentative D match to TRBD1 spans 6 bases. The sequenced material came from PBMCs. The DNA sequence reads TGTGCCAGTACAACAGGGTCGGGCTATGGCTACACCTTC. Its translation reads: CASTTGSGYGYTF.